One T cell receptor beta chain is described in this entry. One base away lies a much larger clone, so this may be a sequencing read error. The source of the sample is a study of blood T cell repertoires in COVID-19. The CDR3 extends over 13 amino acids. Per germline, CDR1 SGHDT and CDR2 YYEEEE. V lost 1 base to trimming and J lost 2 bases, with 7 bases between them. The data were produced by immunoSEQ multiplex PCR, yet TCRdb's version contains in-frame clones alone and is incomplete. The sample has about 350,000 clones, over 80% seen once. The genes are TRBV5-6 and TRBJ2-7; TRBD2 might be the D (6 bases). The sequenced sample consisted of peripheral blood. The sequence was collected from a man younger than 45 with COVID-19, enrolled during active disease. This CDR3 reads CASSLPGAYEQYF. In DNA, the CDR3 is TGTGCCAGCAGCTTGCCGGGGGCCTACGAGCAGTACTTC.